Here is one T cell receptor beta chain with its context. Its antigen is still unknown. The input lacks base qualities; no much larger clone sits a single base away. The data stem from a study of T cell responses to AZD1222 COVID-19 vaccine (dated by TCRdb to the early 2020s). About the full investigation: AZD1222 recipients given second doses at about 4 weeks or at about 12 weeks were pooled, since spike-specific TCR depth and breadth were not found to differ between the two schedules. Trial participants were enrolled into age subgroups of 18-55, 56-69 and 70-plus years, which contained 148, 28 and 57 TCR-sequenced participants, respectively. A total of around 240 trial participants underwent TCR sequencing, of whom around 200 received two doses of AZD1222 and roughly 25 received two doses of the MenACWY control vaccine. Results the study describes overall, beyond this receptor: In the small 56-69-year group, the increase in depth fell short of significance, most likely because of low power. A significant rise in spike-specific TCR breadth and depth was observed after two AZD1222 doses relative to day 0 and relative to MenACWY recipients. No day 14 peak-response samples were available, so repertoires were characterized only after the peak T cell response. Most participants were white British and females outnumbered males, and the authors suggested that clonal diversity may have been underestimated. Nearly half of unique spike-specific TCRs reportedly recognized epitopes outside regions mutated in the B.1.351 and B.1.1.7 variants. Conclusions about previously exposed vaccinees are limited because only six or seven AZD1222 recipients were SARS-CoV-2 seropositive at baseline. CD4 TCRs associated with the vaccine covered the entire spike protein, and the dominant responses were in regions 160-218 and 743-854.

The V and J ends are trimmed by 8 bases and 3 bases, leaving 16 bases between them. CDR1 and CDR2 were assigned from the germline V gene as SNHLY and FYNNEI. Inclusive of the bounding cysteine and phenylalanine, the CDR3 is 14 residues long. The DNA shown is the 42-base CDR3, in frame from base 1. The time point label of this sample denotes: baseline before first vaccination. Samples from vaccinated people were obtained from the UK trials COV001 and COV002, which included a single-blind randomized controlled phase 2/3 trial of AZD1222 (ChAdOx1 nCoV-19) in healthy adults. Trial participant PBMC samples were collected at day 0 and day 28 after the second dose for TCRbeta chain sequencing. The CDR3 regions of human TCRbeta chains were subjected to immunosequencing. Under the source paper's analysis protocol: Repertoire TCRs were matched against a reference library of SARS-CoV-2-specific TCRs generated with the MIRA antigen-specificity platform. Breadth meant the fraction of unique TCRs that were SARS-CoV-2-associated, whereas depth meant the fraction of total T cells that were SARS-CoV-2-associated. Using the MIRA data, each spike-specific TCR was assigned both to the spike region to which the TCR was reactive and to a CD4 or CD8 class. Log10-transformed breadth and depth values were compared by one-way ANOVA with Sidak's multiple comparisons tests. Entries here come from immuneACCESS through TCRdb and include only in-frame sequences with V and J called. Some clones fail to appear in such tables; in the studies checked, an unresolved V gene covers under half of the shortfall, and the cause of the remainder is unknown. From that table come the V and J calls and clone size; the DNA was used to work out D and trimming. The sample data list around 130,000 clones, and about 93% of these were observed just once. In total, the top ten clones hold 5.4% of the sample.

The chain was built from TRBV2 and TRBJ1-1; a tentative D call is TRBD1 (5 bases match). The sample was peripheral blood, taken on day 0 of AZD1222 vaccination. This sequence was found in an adult in good health. CDR3 sequence: CASYQGGGDTEAFF. The nucleotide sequence is given as TGTGCCAGCTACCAGGGTGGGGGAGACACTGAAGCTTTCTTT.